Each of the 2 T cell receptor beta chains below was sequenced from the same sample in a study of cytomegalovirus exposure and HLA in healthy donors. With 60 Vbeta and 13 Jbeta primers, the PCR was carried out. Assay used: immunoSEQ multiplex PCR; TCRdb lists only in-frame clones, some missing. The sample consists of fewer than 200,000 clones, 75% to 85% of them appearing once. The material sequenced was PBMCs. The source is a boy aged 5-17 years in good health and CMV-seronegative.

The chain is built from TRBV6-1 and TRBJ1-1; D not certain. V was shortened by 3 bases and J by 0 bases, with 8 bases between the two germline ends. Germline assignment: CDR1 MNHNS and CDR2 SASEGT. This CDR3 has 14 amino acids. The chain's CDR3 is CASSEWQMNTEAFF. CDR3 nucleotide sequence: TGTGCCAGCAGTGAGTGGCAGATGAACACTGAAGCTTTCTTT.

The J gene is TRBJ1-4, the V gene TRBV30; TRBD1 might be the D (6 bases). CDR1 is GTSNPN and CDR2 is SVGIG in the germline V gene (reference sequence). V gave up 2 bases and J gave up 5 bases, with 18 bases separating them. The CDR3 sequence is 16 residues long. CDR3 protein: CAWSNPARGGNEKLFF. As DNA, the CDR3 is TGTGCCTGGAGTAACCCCGCCAGGGGAGGGAATGAAAAACTGTTTTTT.